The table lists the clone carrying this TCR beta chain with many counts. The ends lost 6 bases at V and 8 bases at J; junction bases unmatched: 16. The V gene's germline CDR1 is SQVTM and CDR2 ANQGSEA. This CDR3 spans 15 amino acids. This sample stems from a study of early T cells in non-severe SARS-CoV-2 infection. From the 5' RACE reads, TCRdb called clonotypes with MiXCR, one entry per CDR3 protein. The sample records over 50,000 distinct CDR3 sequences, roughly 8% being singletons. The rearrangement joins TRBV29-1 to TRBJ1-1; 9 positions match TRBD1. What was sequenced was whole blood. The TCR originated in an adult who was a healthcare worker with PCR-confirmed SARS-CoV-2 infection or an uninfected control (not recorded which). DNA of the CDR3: TGCAGCGTCGTTAGCGCCGGGACAGGGAGAGGGGAAGCTTTCTTT. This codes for CSVVSAGTGRGEAFF. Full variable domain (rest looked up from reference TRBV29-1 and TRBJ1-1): SAVISQKPSRDICQRGTSLTIQCQVDSQVTMMFWYRQQPGQSLTLIATANQGSEATYESGFVIDKFPISRPNLTFSTLTVSNMSPEDSSIYLCSVVSAGTGRGEAFFGQGTRLTVV.